This T cell receptor (beta chain) was sequenced for a study of PD-1 blockade in mismatch repair-deficient tumors. Clones were sequenced by immunoSEQ multiplex PCR, and TCRdb holds only the in-frame ones, with some missing. The sample includes tens of thousands of clones, around 80% of them seen just once. The germline CDR1 and CDR2 sequences are SGHTA and FQGNSA. The V gene lost 8 bases and the J gene lost 0 bases, with 8 bases spanning the gap. The CDR3 has 13 amino acids. The chain uses TRBV7-2 and TRBJ2-1, with D hard to call. The material was peripheral blood, obtained 2 weeks after starting pembrolizumab. The clonotype originates from an adult with mismatch repair-deficient cancer. The CDR3 sequence: CASRVGSYNEQFF. In DNA form, the CDR3 reads TGTGCCAGCCGTGTCGGCTCCTACAATGAGCAGTTCTTC.